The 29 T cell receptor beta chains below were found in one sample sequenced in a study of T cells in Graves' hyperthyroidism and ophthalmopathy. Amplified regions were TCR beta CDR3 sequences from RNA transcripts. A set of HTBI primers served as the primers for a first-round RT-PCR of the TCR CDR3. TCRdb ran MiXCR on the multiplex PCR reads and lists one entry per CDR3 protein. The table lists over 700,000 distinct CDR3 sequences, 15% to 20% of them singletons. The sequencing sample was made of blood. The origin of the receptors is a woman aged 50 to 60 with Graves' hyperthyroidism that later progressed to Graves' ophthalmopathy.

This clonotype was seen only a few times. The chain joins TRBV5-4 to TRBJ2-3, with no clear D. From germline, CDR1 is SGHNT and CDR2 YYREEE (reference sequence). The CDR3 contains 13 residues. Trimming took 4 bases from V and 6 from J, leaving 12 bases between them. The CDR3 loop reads CASSAIIGDTQYF. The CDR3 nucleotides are TGTGCCAGCAGCGCCATTATTGGGGATACGCAGTATTTT. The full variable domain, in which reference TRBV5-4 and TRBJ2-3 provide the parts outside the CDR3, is ETGVTQSPTHLIKTRGQQVTLRCSSQSGHNTVSWYQQALGQGPQFIFQYYREEENGRGNFPPRFSGLQFPNYSSELNVNALELDDSALYLCASSAIIGDTQYFGPGTRLTVL.

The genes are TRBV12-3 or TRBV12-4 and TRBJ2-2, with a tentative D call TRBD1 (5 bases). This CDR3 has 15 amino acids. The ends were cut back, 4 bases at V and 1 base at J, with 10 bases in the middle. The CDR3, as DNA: TGTGCCAGCAGTTATTGGGGCGGGAACACCGGGGAGCTGTTTTTT. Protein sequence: CASSYWGGNTGELFF.

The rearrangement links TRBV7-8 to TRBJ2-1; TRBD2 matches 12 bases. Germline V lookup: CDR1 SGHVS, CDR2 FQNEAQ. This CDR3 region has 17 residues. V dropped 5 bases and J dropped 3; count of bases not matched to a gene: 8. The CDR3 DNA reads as TGTGCCAGCAGCCAGACGACTAGCGGGGGAAACTACAATGAGCAGTTCTTC. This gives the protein CASSQTTSGGNYNEQFF.

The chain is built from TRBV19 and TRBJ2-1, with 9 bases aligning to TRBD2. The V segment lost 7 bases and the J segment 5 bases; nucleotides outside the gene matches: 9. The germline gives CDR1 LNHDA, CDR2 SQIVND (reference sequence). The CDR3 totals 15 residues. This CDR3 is CASTPFSGGNNEQFF. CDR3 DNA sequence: TGTGCCAGTACCCCTTTTAGCGGGGGAAACAATGAGCAGTTCTTC.

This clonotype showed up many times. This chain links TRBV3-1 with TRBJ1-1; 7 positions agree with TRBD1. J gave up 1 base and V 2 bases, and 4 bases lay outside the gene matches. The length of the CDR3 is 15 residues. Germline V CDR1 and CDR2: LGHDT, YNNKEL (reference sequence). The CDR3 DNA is TGTGCCAGCAGCCAAAACAGGGGCGGGAACACTGAAGCTTTCTTT. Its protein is CASSQNRGGNTEAFF. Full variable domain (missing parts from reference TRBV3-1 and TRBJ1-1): DTAVSQTPKYLVTQMGNDKSIKCEQNLGHDTMYWYKQDSKKFLKIMFSYNNKELIINETVPNRFSPKSPDKAHLNLHINSLELGDSAVYFCASSQNRGGNTEAFFGQGTRLTVV.

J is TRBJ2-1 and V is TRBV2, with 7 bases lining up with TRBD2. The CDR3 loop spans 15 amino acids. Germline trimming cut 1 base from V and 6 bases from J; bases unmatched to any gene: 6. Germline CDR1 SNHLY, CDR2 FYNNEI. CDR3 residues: CASSEGWTRSNEQFF. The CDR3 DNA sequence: TGTGCCAGCAGTGAAGGTTGGACTAGGTCCAATGAGCAGTTCTTC.

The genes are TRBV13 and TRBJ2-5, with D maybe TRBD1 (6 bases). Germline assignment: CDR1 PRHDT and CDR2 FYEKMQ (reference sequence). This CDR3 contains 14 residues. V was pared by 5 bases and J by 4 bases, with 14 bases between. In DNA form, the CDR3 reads TGTGCCAGCAGCCCAGGGGTAGGGGGAGAGACCCAGTACTTC. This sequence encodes CASSPGVGGETQYF. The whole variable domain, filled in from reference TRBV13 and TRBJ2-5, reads AAGVIQSPRHLIKEKRETATLKCYPIPRHDTVYWYQQGPGQDPQFLISFYEKMQSDKGSIPDRFSAQQFSDYHSELNMSSLELGDSALYFCASSPGVGGETQYFGPGTRLLVL.

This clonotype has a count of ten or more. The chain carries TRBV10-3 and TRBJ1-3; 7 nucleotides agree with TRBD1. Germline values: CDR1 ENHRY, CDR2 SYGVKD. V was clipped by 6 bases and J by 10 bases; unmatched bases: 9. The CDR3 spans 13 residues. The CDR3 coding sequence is TGTGCCATCAGCGGACAGGACCAGGGAACCATATATTTT. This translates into CAISGQDQGTIYF.

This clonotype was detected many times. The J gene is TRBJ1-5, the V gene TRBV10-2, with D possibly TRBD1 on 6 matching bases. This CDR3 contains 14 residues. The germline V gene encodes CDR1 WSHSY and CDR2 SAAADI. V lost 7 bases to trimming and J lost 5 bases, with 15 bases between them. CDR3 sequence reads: CASKSQGRDQPQHF. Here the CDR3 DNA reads TGCGCCAGCAAAAGCCAGGGGCGCGATCAGCCCCAGCATTTT.

The CDR3 bases are TGTGCCAGCAGTGGGGTCCTCGATTCACCCCTCCACTTT. Its protein product is CASSGVLDSPLHF. The rearrangement uses TRBV9 and TRBJ1-6; D gene ambiguous. V was cut by 5 bases and J by 8 bases, with 11 bases left in between. The CDR3 loop spans 13 amino acids. Looked up from germline, CDR1 is SGDLS and CDR2 is YYNGEE.

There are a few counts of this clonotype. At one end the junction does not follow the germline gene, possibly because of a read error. This CDR3 reads CASSQEDRGWIHGHTF. The CDR3 DNA reads TGTGCCAGCAGCCAAGAGGATCGGGGATGGATACATGGCCACACCTTC. V gene TRBV3-1 combines with J gene TRBJ1-2; D gene unclear. The germline CDR1 and CDR2 sequences are LGHDT and YNNKEL (reference sequence). The CDR3 is made up of 16 amino acids.

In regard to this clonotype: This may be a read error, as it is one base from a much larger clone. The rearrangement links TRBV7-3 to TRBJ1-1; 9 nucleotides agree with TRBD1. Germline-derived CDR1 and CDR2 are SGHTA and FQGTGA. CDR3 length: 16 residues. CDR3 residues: CASSLTGGRVNSEAFF. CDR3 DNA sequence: TGTGCCAGCAGCTTGACAGGGGGGAGGGTGAACAGTGAAGCTTTCTTT.

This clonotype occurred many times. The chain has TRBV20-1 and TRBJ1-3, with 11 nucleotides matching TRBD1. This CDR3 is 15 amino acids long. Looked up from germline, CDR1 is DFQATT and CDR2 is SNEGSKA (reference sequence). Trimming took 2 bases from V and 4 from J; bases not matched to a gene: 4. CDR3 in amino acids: CSARTDRGQGNTIYF. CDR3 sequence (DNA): TGCAGTGCTAGAACGGACAGGGGGCAAGGAAACACCATATATTTT.

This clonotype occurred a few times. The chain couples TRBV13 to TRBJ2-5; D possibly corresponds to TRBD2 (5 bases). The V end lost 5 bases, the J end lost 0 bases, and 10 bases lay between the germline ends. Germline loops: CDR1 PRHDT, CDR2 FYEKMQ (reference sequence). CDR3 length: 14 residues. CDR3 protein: CASSTFGDQETQYF. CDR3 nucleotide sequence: TGTGCCAGCAGCACCTTCGGGGACCAAGAGACCCAGTACTTC.

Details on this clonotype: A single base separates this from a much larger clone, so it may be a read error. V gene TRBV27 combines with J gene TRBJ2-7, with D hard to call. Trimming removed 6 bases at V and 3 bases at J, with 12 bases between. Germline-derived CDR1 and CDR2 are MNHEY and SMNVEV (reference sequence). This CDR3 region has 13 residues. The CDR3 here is CASSCDGYYEQYF. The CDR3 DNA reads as TGTGCCAGCAGCTGTGACGGCTACTACGAGCAGTACTTC.

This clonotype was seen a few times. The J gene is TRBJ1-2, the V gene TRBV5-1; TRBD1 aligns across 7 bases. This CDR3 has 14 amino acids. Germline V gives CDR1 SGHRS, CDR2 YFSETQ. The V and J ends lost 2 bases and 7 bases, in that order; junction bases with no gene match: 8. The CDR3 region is CASSLTQGGSGYTF. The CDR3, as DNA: TGCGCCAGCAGCTTAACCCAGGGGGGCAGTGGCTACACCTTC.

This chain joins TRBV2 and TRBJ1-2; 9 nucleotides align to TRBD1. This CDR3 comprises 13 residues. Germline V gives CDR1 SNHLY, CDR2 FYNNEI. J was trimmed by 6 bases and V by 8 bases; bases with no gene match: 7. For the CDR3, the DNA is TGTGCCAGCTTCCGGGACAGGGATGATGGCTACACCTTC. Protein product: CASFRDRDDGYTF.

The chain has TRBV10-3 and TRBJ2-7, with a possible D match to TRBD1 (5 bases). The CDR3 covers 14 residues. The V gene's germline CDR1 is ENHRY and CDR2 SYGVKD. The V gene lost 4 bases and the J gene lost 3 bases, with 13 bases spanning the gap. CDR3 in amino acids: CAISGAGRDYEQYF. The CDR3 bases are TGTGCCATCAGTGGAGCAGGGCGAGACTACGAGCAGTACTTC.

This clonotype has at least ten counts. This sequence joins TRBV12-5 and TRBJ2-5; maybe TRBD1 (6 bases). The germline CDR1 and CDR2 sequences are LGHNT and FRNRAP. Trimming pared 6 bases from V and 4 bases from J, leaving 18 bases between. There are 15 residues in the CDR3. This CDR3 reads CASGQPLTGGETQYF. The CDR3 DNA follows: TGTGCTAGTGGCCAACCCCTGACAGGCGGAGAGACCCAGTACTTC.

CDR3 in amino acids: CASSPRQGEGVYSAFF. The CDR3 DNA follows: TGTGCCAGCTCTCCCAGACAGGGTGAAGGTGTATACTCAGCTTTCTTT. This chain connects TRBV18 to TRBJ1-1; 7 nucleotides agree with TRBD1. The CDR3 consists of 16 residues. Per germline, CDR1 KGHSH and CDR2 LQKENI. The trim removed 6 bases at V and 10 bases at J, leaving 20 bases unmatched.

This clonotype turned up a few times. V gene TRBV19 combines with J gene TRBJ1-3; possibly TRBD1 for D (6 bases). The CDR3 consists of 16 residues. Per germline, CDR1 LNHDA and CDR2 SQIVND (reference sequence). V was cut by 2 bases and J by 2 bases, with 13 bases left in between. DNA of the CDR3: TGTGCCAGTAGTATATCGCAGGGGATCACTGGAAACACCATATATTTT. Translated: CASSISQGITGNTIYF.

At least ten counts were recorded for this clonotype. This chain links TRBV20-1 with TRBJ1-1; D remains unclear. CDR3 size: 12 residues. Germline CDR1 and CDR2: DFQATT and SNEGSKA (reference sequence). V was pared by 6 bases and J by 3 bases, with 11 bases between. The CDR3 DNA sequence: TGCAGTGCGAACGGAAGGGACACTGAAGCTTTCTTT. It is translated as CSANGRDTEAFF.

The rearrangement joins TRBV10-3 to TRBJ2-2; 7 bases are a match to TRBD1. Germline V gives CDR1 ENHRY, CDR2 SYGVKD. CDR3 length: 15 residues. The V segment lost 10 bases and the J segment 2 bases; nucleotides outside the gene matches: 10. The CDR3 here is CATLRTGFNTGELFF. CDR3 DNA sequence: TGTGCCACTTTAAGGACAGGCTTTAACACCGGGGAGCTGTTTTTT.

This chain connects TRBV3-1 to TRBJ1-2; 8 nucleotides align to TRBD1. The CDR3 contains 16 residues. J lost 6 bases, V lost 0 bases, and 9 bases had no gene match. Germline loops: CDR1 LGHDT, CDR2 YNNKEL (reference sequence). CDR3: CASSQDEEDRVHGYTF. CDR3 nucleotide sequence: TGTGCCAGCAGCCAAGACGAGGAGGACAGGGTCCATGGCTACACCTTC.

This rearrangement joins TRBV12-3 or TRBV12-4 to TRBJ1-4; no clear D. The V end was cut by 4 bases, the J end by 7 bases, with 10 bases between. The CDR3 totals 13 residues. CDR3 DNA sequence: TGTGCCAGCAGTTCGTACAAGGGTGAAAAACTGTTTTTT. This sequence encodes CASSSYKGEKLFF.

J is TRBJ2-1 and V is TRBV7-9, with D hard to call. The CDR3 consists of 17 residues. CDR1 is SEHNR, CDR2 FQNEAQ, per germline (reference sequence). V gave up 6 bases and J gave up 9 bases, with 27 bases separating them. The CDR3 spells CASSDSGNLGPKGEQFF. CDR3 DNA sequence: TGTGCCAGCAGTGATTCTGGAAACCTCGGGCCAAAGGGTGAGCAGTTCTTC.

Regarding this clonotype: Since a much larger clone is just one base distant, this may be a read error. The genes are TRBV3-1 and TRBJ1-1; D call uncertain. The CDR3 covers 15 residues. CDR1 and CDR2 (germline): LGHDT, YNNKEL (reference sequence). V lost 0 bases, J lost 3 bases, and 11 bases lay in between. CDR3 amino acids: CASSQDVGGDTEAFF. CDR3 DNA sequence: TGTGCCAGCAGCCAAGATGTCGGCGGGGACACTGAAGCTTTCTTT.

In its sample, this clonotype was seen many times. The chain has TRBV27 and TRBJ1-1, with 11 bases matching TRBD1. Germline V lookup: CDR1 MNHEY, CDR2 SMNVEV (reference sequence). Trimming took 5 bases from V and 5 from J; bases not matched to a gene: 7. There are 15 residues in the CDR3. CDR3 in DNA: TGTGCCAGCAGTGACCCGGGACAGGGGGATACTGAAGCTTTCTTT. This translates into CASSDPGQGDTEAFF.

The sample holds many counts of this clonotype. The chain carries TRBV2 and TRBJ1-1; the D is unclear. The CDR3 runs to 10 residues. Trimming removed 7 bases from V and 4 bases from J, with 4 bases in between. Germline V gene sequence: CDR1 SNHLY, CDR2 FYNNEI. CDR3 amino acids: CASTSTEAFF. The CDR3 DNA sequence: TGTGCCAGCACCAGCACTGAAGCTTTCTTT.